One T cell receptor (beta chain) is described in this entry. Its antigen remains unknown. The data stem from a study of beta chain features in type 1 diabetes. TCRB transcripts that were expressed got sequenced, as all of the isolated RNA had been reverse transcribed. Sequencing used immunoSEQ multiplex PCR; TCRdb keeps in-frame clones, though not all of them. The table records 350,000 to 450,000 clones, approximately 13% of them present only once. Study conclusions and caveats: Whatever favoring of shorter templates PCR might show would apply equally to patients and controls. cDNA-based sequencing might over-represent cells highly expressing TCR.

The CDR3 spans 16 residues. Trimming removed 4 bases from V and 5 bases from J, with 20 bases in between. From germline, CDR1 is SGHDT and CDR2 YYEEEE. The clonotype was recovered from a man between 25 and 39 years old in good health. This chain uses TRBV5-6 with TRBJ2-3, with D possibly TRBD1 on 6 matching bases. Sequencing was done on a sample of naive CD4+ T cells from blood. The CDR3 loop is CASSPRGWYALDTQYF. For the CDR3, the DNA is TGTGCCAGCAGCCCCAGGGGATGGTATGCCTTAGATACGCAGTATTTT.